A single sample gave rise to the 2 T cell receptor beta chains below, sequenced in a study of cytomegalovirus exposure and HLA in healthy donors (dated by TCRdb to 2015 to 2018). The protocol used for the library was the immunoSEQ multiplex PCR assay. Drawn from immuneACCESS, this table holds only the in-frame rearrangements with V and J called that TCRdb kept. Clones are partly lost; checked studies trace under half to an unresolved V gene and leave the rest unexplained. This sample is represented by some 190,000 clones; roughly nine tenths of them were singletons. Together, the top ten hold 6.5% to 7.5% of the sample. Sequenced sample: PBMCs. All receptors derive from a man in his thirties or forties in good health and CMV-seropositive.

The chain couples TRBV6-5 to TRBJ1-2; 9 bases are a match to TRBD1. Germline-derived CDR1 and CDR2 are MNHEY and SVGAGI. V was clipped by 0 bases and J by 4 bases; unmatched bases: 6. The CDR3 totals 16 residues. CDR3 loop: CASSYSTGGDAYGYTF. The CDR3 bases are TGTGCCAGCAGTTACTCCACAGGGGGCGACGCCTATGGCTACACCTTC.

The chain links TRBV15 to TRBJ1-1; unclear D gene. This CDR3 has 14 amino acids. Between the trimmed V and J ends, which lost 3 bases and 4 bases, there was a span of 12 bases. Germline V lookup: CDR1 LNHNV, CDR2 YYDKDF (reference sequence). CDR3: CATSRLTAGTEAFF. The CDR3 coding sequence is TGTGCCACCAGCAGGTTGACCGCGGGCACTGAAGCTTTCTTT.